These 3 T cell receptor beta chains share one sample of origin, sequenced in a study of blood T cell repertoires in COVID-19 (dated by TCRdb to 2020 to 2022). Library preparation employed the immunoSEQ multiplex PCR assay. What TCRdb holds here is the immuneACCESS table cut down to in-frame rearrangements. Part of the clones is not present; checked against another copy, under half of the missing clones reflect an unresolved V gene, and the others are unexplained. Counted in this sample were hundreds of thousands of clones; around 88% of them appeared once. Roughly 6.7% of the sample is held by the ten biggest clonotypes. Sequencing input: peripheral blood. The receptors were sampled from a woman under 40 with COVID-19, enrolled during active disease.

This chain links TRBV2 with TRBJ2-1; 14 positions agree with TRBD2. This CDR3 is 22 amino acids long. Per the germline V gene, CDR1 is SNHLY and CDR2 is FYNNEI. The V gene end was trimmed by 0 bases and the J gene end by 0 bases; junction bases not matched to a gene: 13. CDR3: CASSEAGPGLAGEVDSYNEQFF. DNA of the CDR3: TGTGCCAGCAGTGAAGCCGGACCGGGACTAGCGGGAGAAGTGGACTCCTACAATGAGCAGTTCTTC.

This chain links TRBV5-1 with TRBJ2-2; no reliable D call. Germline V gene sequence: CDR1 SGHRS, CDR2 YFSETQ. The V end lost 4 bases, the J end lost 0 bases, and 10 bases lay between the germline ends. The CDR3 runs to 15 residues. The CDR3 loop reads CASSPHGANTGELFF. As DNA, the CDR3 is TGCGCCAGCAGCCCCCACGGAGCGAACACCGGGGAGCTGTTTTTT.

This clone was recorded only once. This sequence joins TRBV27 and TRBJ2-1; TRBD2 aligns across 12 bases. The CDR3 length is 16 residues. With V trimmed by 0 bases and J by 6 bases, 3 bases remained unmatched. Looked up from germline, CDR1 is MNHEY and CDR2 is SMNVEV (reference sequence). In nucleotides, the CDR3 is TGTGCCAGCAGTTTATCCCCTAGCGGGAGGGCCAATGAGCAGTTCTTC. Translated: CASSLSPSGRANEQFF.